Sequencing of this T cell receptor (beta chain) was carried out in a study of blood T cell repertoires in COVID-19. Looking at the study overall: Donors in the United States, Italy and Spain gave samples during acute or convalescent COVID-19. The cDNA or gDNA used as material had been derived from T cells, B-cell-depleted T cells, or PBMCs.

Trimming cost V 6 bases and J 5 bases, with 7 bases left between them. Germline CDR1 and CDR2: MNHEY and SVGAGI. This CDR3 comprises 11 residues. In the original workflow: Reference gene primer amplification yielded estimated nucleated cell counts. TCRdb's copy holds only in-frame clones and misses some; the assay was immunoSEQ multiplex PCR. That table supplies the V and J calls and clone size; D and trimming were determined from the DNA. This sample has approximately 61,000 clones, with approximately 80% found just once. Input material: peripheral blood. This receptor was obtained from a human donor in a cohort sampled during active COVID-19. The chain links TRBV6-5 to TRBJ1-1; D is perhaps TRBD1 (5 bases). CDR3 sequence: CASRQVTEAFF. The CDR3, as DNA: TGTGCCAGCAGACAGGTGACTGAAGCTTTCTTT.